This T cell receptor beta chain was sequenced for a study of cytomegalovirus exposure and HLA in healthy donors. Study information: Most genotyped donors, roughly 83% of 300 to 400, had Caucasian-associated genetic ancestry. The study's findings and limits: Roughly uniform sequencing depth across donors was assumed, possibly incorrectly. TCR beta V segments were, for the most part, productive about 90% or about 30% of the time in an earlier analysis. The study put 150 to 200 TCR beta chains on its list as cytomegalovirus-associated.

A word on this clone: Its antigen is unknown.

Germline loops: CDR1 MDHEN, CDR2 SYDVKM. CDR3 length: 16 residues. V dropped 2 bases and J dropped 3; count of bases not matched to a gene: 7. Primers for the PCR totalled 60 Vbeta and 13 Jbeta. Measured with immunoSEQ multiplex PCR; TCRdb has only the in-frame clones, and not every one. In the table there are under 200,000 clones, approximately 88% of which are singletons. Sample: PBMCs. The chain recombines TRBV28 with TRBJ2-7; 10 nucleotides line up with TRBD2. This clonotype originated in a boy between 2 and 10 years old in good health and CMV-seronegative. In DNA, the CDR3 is TGTGCCAGCAGTTTAACATCGTGGACTAGCGGCTACGAGCAGTACTTC. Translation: CASSLTSWTSGYEQYF.